This T cell receptor beta chain appears in the sequencing data of a study of T cells after yellow fever vaccination (dated by TCRdb to between 2019 and 2020). Broadly, across the study: The SMART-Seq v4 Ultra Low Input RNA kit was used to prepare libraries from fractions with low cell numbers. Blood was collected at multiple timepoints before and after primary and secondary immunization, and bulk PBMC replicates and cell subsets were isolated. Bulk TCR alpha and beta repertoires were sequenced longitudinally to track T-cell clones before and after primary and booster YFV17D yellow fever vaccination. The cohort comprised two healthy male donors, one aged 18 to 29 and one aged 30 to 40 years. The full study reports these points: A small fraction of clonotypes showed up in both the CD4 and CD8 compartments, probably as a result of convergent recombination. The secondary T-cell response was weaker than the primary response but faster, peaking on day 5 instead of day 15. Most clones expanded after primary vaccination (almost 97% of CD4 and approximately 90% of CD8) were re-detected after the booster, suggesting that broad memory maintenance occurred. FACS-sorted repertoires could contain abundant contaminating clonotypes from the bulk population, so computational filtering was required. The study included only two donors, which limits how far the findings can be generalized.

TCR cDNA was synthesized by 5'RACE template switching, which introduced a universal primer site and unique molecular identifiers. Priming for cDNA synthesis came from both the TCR alpha and TCR beta constant segments. Libraries were amplified in two PCR steps, with sample barcodes and sequencing adapters added in the second step. Sequencing of libraries was performed on Illumina HiSeq 2500 (2x100 bp) or NovaSeq (2x150 bp). Regarding the original processing steps: Reads were demultiplexed and collapsed into UMI consensus sequences with MIGEC, and V(D)J alignment was performed with MiXCR. Clonotypes responding to the vaccine were identified with edgeR on replicate PBMC samples, with the criteria of FDR below 0.01 and a log2 fold change above 5 up to day 15. CD4 or CD8 identity was assigned to each bulk clonotype according to whether the clonotype was present at higher abundance in the sequenced CD4 repertoire or the sequenced CD8 repertoire. The public reads were run again by TCRdb, first through fastp at Q25 and then through MiXCR, and only productive beta chains were kept. Under each unique CDR3 protein, matching rows form one entry showing the most common genes and DNA. TCRdb assigned the V and J calls; the authors' analysis was not used. In all, the sample holds 160,000 or so distinct CDR3 sequences, and under 7.5% of those were seen once. The ten largest clonotypes hold about 2.5% of the sample.

This clonotype was recorded at least ten times. Which antigen it targets is not known. No much larger clone exists at a distance of one base, and base qualities are not known. The sample's treatment or condition label, decoded: live attenuated yellow fever vaccine strain. A standard Ficoll-Paque protocol was used to isolate PBMCs from peripheral blood. Dynabeads CD4 and CD8 positive selection kits were used to isolate the CD4 and CD8 T-cell fractions. TriZol was used to extract RNA from bulk PBMCs, from CD4 and CD8 fractions, and from dextramer-positive and dextramer-negative fractions. At the junction V is shortened by 0 bases and J by 4 bases, with 12 bases in between. The germline V gene yields MNHEY for CDR1 and SVGAGI for CDR2. Including the terminal cysteine and phenylalanine, the CDR3 comprises 15 residues. Of all the DNA, just the CDR3 is kept, 45 bases in frame from base 1.

The source of this sequence is a man between 18 and 29 years old who received the YFV17D yellow fever vaccine. The input for sequencing was CD4+ T cells sorted from PBMCs, taken less than 6 days after the first yellow fever vaccination. Recombination connected TRBV6-5 to TRBJ1-2; no D gene is confidently identified. DNA sequence: TGTGCCAGCAGTTACTCGTGGCCCGGAGGCTATGGCTACACCTTC. It specifies CASSYSWPGGYGYTF.